The 21 T cell receptor beta chains listed next were all sequenced from one sample in a study of post-analysis software for immune sequencing data. General study results and limits: Higher frequency in patients than in controls was seen for roughly five TRBV segments, with TRBV5-6, TRBV5-1 and TRBV20-1 among them.

Every TCR beta cDNA library bore unique molecular identifiers. Each CDR3 protein gets one entry after TCRdb re-called the PCR reads with MiXCR. The sample holds about 430,000 distinct CDR3 sequences, 39% seen once. Antigens for these TCRs are unknown. Sequencing was carried out using blood. Receptor source: a girl aged 2 to 10 with multiple sclerosis.

The gene calls are TRBV2 and TRBJ1-5; the D gene is possibly TRBD1 (5 bases). Per the germline V gene, CDR1 is SNHLY and CDR2 is FYNNEI. This CDR3 has 14 residues. Trimming cost V 6 bases and J 4 bases, with 13 bases left between them. The CDR3 spells CASSAYRRNQPQHF. In nucleotides, the CDR3 is TGTGCCAGCAGCGCGTACAGGAGAAATCAGCCCCAGCATTTT.

The chain couples TRBV27 to TRBJ2-6, with 7 bases lining up with TRBD1. The CDR3 is made up of 18 amino acids. Trimming at V came to 9 bases and at J to 1 base, leaving 15 bases not matched to a gene. From germline, CDR1 is MNHEY and CDR2 SMNVEV (reference sequence). The CDR3 sequence: CASTPTGAMYSGANVLTF. The CDR3 DNA reads as TGTGCCAGTACTCCTACAGGGGCAATGTATTCTGGGGCCAACGTCCTGACTTTC.

V is TRBV5-6 and J is TRBJ1-2; 11 bases are a match to TRBD1. The CDR3 has 19 residues. Germline values: CDR1 SGHDT, CDR2 YYEEEE. V was pared by 5 bases and J by 4 bases, with 19 bases of the junction left unmatched. Written as DNA, the CDR3 is TGTGCCAGCAGACGCGAACTCGGACAGGGGGCACCCAGGGCCTATGGCTACACCTTC. As protein: CASRRELGQGAPRAYGYTF.

Notes on this clonotype: A much larger clonotype is one base distant, so this may be a read error. The J gene is TRBJ2-7, the V gene TRBV2, with a possible D match to TRBD1 (5 bases). There are 12 residues in the CDR3. The germline V gene has CDR1 SNHLY and CDR2 FYNNEI. Trimming left V 6 bases short and J 0 bases short, with 6 bases between. Here the CDR3 reads CASRDISYEQYF. The CDR3 DNA follows: TGTGCCAGCAGGGACATCTCCTACGAGCAGTACTTC.

This chain uses TRBV18 with TRBJ1-5; 10 nucleotides agree with TRBD1. The CDR3 has 15 amino acids. The junction had 6 bases not matched to a gene; V was cut back by 5 bases and J by 5 bases. In germline, CDR1 is KGHSH, CDR2 LQKENI. The CDR3 protein is CASSFSGTGDQPQHF. The CDR3 bases are TGTGCCAGCTCATTTTCCGGGACAGGGGATCAGCCCCAGCATTTT. Full variable domain (outside the CDR3, taken from reference TRBV18 and TRBJ1-5): NAGVMQNPRHLVRRRGQEARLRCSPMKGHSHVYWYRQLPEEGLKFMVYLQKENIIDESGMPKERFSAEFPKEGPSILRIQQVVRGDSAAYFCASSFSGTGDQPQHFGDGTRLSIL.

The DNA of the CDR3 is TGTGCCAGCAGTTCTAGACAGGGAAACAACGAGCAGTACTTC. This translates into CASSSRQGNNEQYF. The chain uses TRBV28 and TRBJ2-7; 7 positions match TRBD1. The CDR3 contains 14 residues. The V and J ends lost 4 bases and 5 bases, in that order; junction bases with no gene match: 8. CDR1 and CDR2 from the germline V gene are MDHEN and SYDVKM. Full variable domain (outside the CDR3, taken from reference TRBV28 and TRBJ2-7): DVKVTQSSRYLVKRTGEKVFLECVQDMDHENMFWYRQDPGLGLRLIYFSYDVKMKEKGDIPEGYSVSREKKERFSLILESASTNQTSMYLCASSSRQGNNEQYFGPGTRLTVT.

This chain uses TRBV29-1 with TRBJ2-1; D gene unclear. Trimming removed 4 bases from V and 12 bases from J, with 13 bases in between. From germline, CDR1 is SQVTM and CDR2 ANQGSEA. This CDR3 has 11 residues. CDR3 nucleotide sequence: TGCAGCGTTGGAGGCAGAATGATGCAGTTCTTC. Its translation: CSVGGRMMQFF.

The V gene is TRBV5-1, the J gene TRBJ1-1; D may be TRBD1 (5 bases). CDR1 and CDR2 from the germline V gene are SGHRS and YFSETQ. The CDR3 has 16 residues. V lost 0 bases and J lost 6, with 18 bases in between. The CDR3 sequence: CASSLGQSSRSAEAFF. CDR3 DNA: TGCGCCAGCAGCTTGGGACAGTCGAGCCGGTCCGCTGAAGCTTTCTTT. Using reference TRBV5-1 and TRBJ1-1 for the parts outside the CDR3, the full variable domain is KAGVTQTPRYLIKTRGQQVTLSCSPISGHRSVSWYQQTPGQGLQFLFEYFSETQRNKGNFPGRFSGRQFSNSRSEMNVSTLELGDSALYLCASSLGQSSRSAEAFFGQGTRLTVV.

The chain couples TRBV6-5 to TRBJ1-5, with 9 positions matching TRBD1. The ends lost 2 bases at V and 1 base at J; junction bases unmatched: 15. The CDR3 contains 20 residues. Germline CDR1 is MNHEY and CDR2 is SVGAGI. Here the CDR3 DNA reads TGTGCCAGCAGTTACACCAGATACCGGACAGGGGAGGGGAGCAATCAGCCCCAGCATTTT. It codes for CASSYTRYRTGEGSNQPQHF.

V gene TRBV20-1 combines with J gene TRBJ2-3, with TRBD2 as a possible D gene (5 bases). CDR1 DFQATT and CDR2 SNEGSKA come from the germline V gene (reference sequence). The V end lost 5 bases, the J end lost 7 bases, and 10 bases lay between the germline ends. CDR3 size: 11 residues. The CDR3 loop is CSAQRGNTQYF. The CDR3 coding sequence is TGCAGTGCTCAACGGGGAAATACGCAGTATTTT.

J is TRBJ2-5 and V is TRBV4-1, with a possible D match to TRBD1 (5 bases). The assigned J gene may be wrong: the sequence end matches TRBJ2-7 better. The CDR3 totals 16 residues. Germline-derived CDR1 and CDR2 are MGHRA and YSYEKL. CDR3 amino acids: CASSQDTGRRLYEQYF. CDR3 in DNA: TGCGCCAGCAGCCAAGATACAGGCAGGCGTTTATACGAGCAGTACTTC.

The chain has TRBV11-2 and TRBJ2-7; D is possibly TRBD2 (6 bases). The CDR3 sequence is 12 residues long. Germline-derived CDR1 and CDR2 are SGHAT and FQNNGV. Between the trimmed V and J ends, which lost 6 bases and 9 bases, there was a span of 15 bases. The CDR3: CASRSTGATQYF. CDR3 DNA: TGTGCCAGCAGATCGACGGGAGCTACGCAGTACTTC.

This clonotype was seen more than once but under ten times. The V call is TRBV10-3, the J call TRBJ2-5; D is unclear. Gene TRBJ2-7 matches the end of the DNA better, so the J call may be wrong. Germline V CDR1 and CDR2: ENHRY, SYGVKD. CDR3 size: 14 residues. The CDR3 DNA sequence: TGTGCCATCAGTGAGGTGGATAGAGCCCACGAGCAGTACTTC. As protein: CAISEVDRAHEQYF.

This clonotype was detected only a few times. The V and J genes are TRBV27 and TRBJ2-7, with TRBD2 identical over 7 bases. The CDR3 sequence is 17 residues long. The V gene's germline CDR1 is MNHEY and CDR2 SMNVEV (reference sequence). V lost 5 bases and J lost 0; bases outside the gene matches: 13. CDR3 sequence reads: CASSRELGTMSSYEQYF. CDR3 bases: TGTGCCAGCAGTCGTGAGCTGGGGACTATGAGCTCCTACGAGCAGTACTTC.

The V call is TRBV29-1, the J call TRBJ2-1; D is ambiguous. The germline gives CDR1 SQVTM, CDR2 ANQGSEA. Trimming left V 4 bases short and J 3 bases short, with 13 bases between. The CDR3 totals 14 residues. DNA for the CDR3: TGCAGCGTTGGACCCCCTAACAACTACAATGAGCAGTTCTTC. Protein: CSVGPPNNYNEQFF.

The chain couples TRBV4-1 to TRBJ2-1; 7 nucleotides align to TRBD2. J was trimmed by 1 base and V by 3 bases; bases with no gene match: 15. The CDR3 consists of 19 residues. Germline V CDR1 and CDR2: MGHRA, YSYEKL. CDR3 sequence reads: CASSHSGAGPGGSYNEQFF. CDR3 bases: TGCGCCAGCAGCCATTCCGGTGCGGGTCCCGGGGGGTCCTACAATGAGCAGTTCTTC.

The chain uses TRBV4-1 and TRBJ2-5; TRBD1 matches at 8 bases. With V trimmed by 4 bases and J by 1 base, 5 bases remained unmatched. Germline V gene data show CDR1 as MGHRA and CDR2 as YSYEKL. The CDR3 loop spans 15 amino acids. The CDR3 region has the DNA TGCGCCAGCAGCCGCTTAGACAGGGGCCAAGAGACCCAGTACTTC. Amino acid sequence: CASSRLDRGQETQYF.

The chain combines TRBV6-1 with TRBJ1-2; 8 nucleotides line up with TRBD1. Germline CDR1 and CDR2: MNHNS and SASEGT. The CDR3 has 13 residues. Trimming removed 5 bases from V and 5 bases from J; junction bases left unmatched: 4. CDR3 sequence reads: CASSSRTGYGYTF. Written as DNA, the CDR3 is TGTGCCAGCAGTTCTAGGACAGGGTATGGCTACACCTTC.

The rearrangement links TRBV7-9 to TRBJ2-3; possible D gene TRBD2, 5 bases. V was pared by 4 bases and J by 4 bases, with 12 bases between. The CDR3 is made up of 14 amino acids. Germline CDR1 SEHNR, CDR2 FQNEAQ (reference sequence). This CDR3 reads CASSSSMLADTQYF. CDR3 nucleotides: TGTGCCAGCAGCTCTAGCATGTTGGCAGATACGCAGTATTTT.

The genes are TRBV3-1 and TRBJ1-4; D might be TRBD1 (6 bases). Trimming left V 1 base short and J 4 bases short, with 13 bases between. This CDR3 is 16 amino acids long. In germline, CDR1 is LGHDT, CDR2 YNNKEL (reference sequence). CDR3 loop: CASSQGLQGFNEKLFF. As DNA, the CDR3 is TGTGCCAGCAGCCAAGGTCTACAGGGCTTTAATGAAAAACTGTTTTTT.

V usage is TRBV20-1 and J usage is TRBJ2-3; 7 bases line up with TRBD1. This CDR3 is built from 15 residues. Trimming at V came to 6 bases and at J to 5 bases, leaving 14 bases not matched to a gene. Germline V CDR1 and CDR2: DFQATT, SNEGSKA (reference sequence). The CDR3 DNA is TGCAGTGCCGTAAATACGAAGGGGGCGGGAGATACGCAGTATTTT. As protein: CSAVNTKGAGDTQYF.